A selection of T cell receptor beta chains follows, all from one sample in a study of T-cell reconstitution after alpha-beta-depleted transplantation in children. TCRdb reprocessed the PCR reads via MiXCR and lists one record per CDR3 protein. In the table there are hundreds of thousands of distinct CDR3 sequences, about 12% of which are singletons. Sequencing was performed on PBMCs, taken before TCRalphabeta/CD19-depleted stem cell transplant. These receptors were taken from a girl aged 2-9 years with congenital amegakaryocytic thrombocytopenia, due to receive a stem cell transplant. CDR3s include the opening cysteine and the closing phenylalanine or tryptophan. The D gene is left open where the match is weak. Expanded clones get a size class; other rows say once, few or many, or leave the size out.

>-|TRBV6-6|many|TRBJ2-3
CASRDPPPDTQYF
TGTGCCAGCCGGGACCCACCTCCAGATACGCAGTATTTT
>-|TRBV7-6|many|TRBJ2-2
CASSPYRPNTGELFF
TGTGCCAGCAGTCCGTACAGGCCCAACACCGGGGAGCTGTTTTTT
>-|TRBV10-3|many|TRBJ2-1
CAISEVPDEQFF
TGTGCCATCAGTGAGGTGCCGGATGAGCAGTTCTTC
>-|TRBV12-3/TRBV12-4|few|TRBJ1-5
CASRGDGPNQPQHF
TGTGCCAGCAGGGGGGACGGCCCGAATCAGCCCCAGCATTTT
>-|TRBV28|many|TRBJ2-3
CASSFAADTQYF
TGTGCCAGCAGTTTTGCGGCAGATACGCAGTATTTT
>-|TRBV5-1|-|TRBJ2-2
CASSEFYTGELFF
TGCGCCAGCAGCGAATTTTACACCGGGGAGCTGTTTTTT
>-|TRBV5-6|few|TRBJ1-2
CASSLAYRVLDGYTF
TGTGCCAGCAGCTTGGCCTACAGGGTCCTGGATGGCTACACCTTC
>-|TRBV9|many|TRBJ2-2
CASSVGPTNTGELFF
TGTGCCAGCAGCGTAGGTCCTACCAACACCGGGGAGCTGTTTTTT
>-|TRBV20-1|many|TRBJ2-1
CSATGTPNTNEQFF
TGCAGTGCCACAGGTACCCCAAATACCAATGAGCAGTTCTTC
>TRBD1|TRBV20-1|few|TRBJ2-7
CSARVSRGFGEQYF
TGCAGTGCTAGAGTCAGCAGGGGGTTTGGAGAGCAGTACTTC
>-|TRBV11-2|many|TRBJ2-7
CASSKDSYEQYF
TGTGCCAGCAGCAAGGACAGTTACGAGCAGTACTTC
>-|TRBV29-1|few|TRBJ2-7
CSVAARGYEQYF
TGCAGCGTTGCAGCGAGGGGATACGAGCAGTACTTC
>-|TRBV29-1|many|TRBJ2-1
CSVVDSAASSYNEQFF
TGCAGCGTTGTAGATTCGGCGGCCAGCTCCTACAATGAGCAGTTCTTC
>-|TRBV20-1|many|TRBJ1-1
CSATTGLNTEAFF
TGCAGTGCTACCACAGGGCTTAACACTGAAGCTTTCTTT
>TRBD1|TRBV7-9|few|TRBJ2-1
CASSQGGQLNNEQFF
TGTGCCAGCAGCCAAGGGGGACAGCTTAACAATGAGCAGTTCTTC